The rows below give T cell receptor beta chains drawn from one sample of a study of memory CD8 T cells in hepatitis C reinfection. TCRdb's copy holds only in-frame clones and misses some; the assay was immunoSEQ multiplex PCR. The sample consists of over 50,000 clones, just under 90% of them appearing once. The sequenced sample was naive CD8+ T cells sorted from blood. The receptors were sampled from a young man with hepatitis C virus infection. The CDR3 runs from the conserved cysteine through the conserved F or W. The order of the fields is D gene, J gene, clone size, V gene, CDR3 protein, CDR3 DNA. D genes are given only for firm matches. Only some rows state a clone size, as once, few, many or a class for expanded clones.

>TRBD2|TRBJ2-6|-|TRBV5-5
CASSHGLGGVPHSGANVLTF
TGTGCCAGCAGCCACGGATTGGGGGGGGTTCCACACTCTGGGGCCAACGTCCTGACTTTC
>-|TRBJ2-1|-|TRBV7-7
CASSLAPGDGSYNEQFF
TGTGCTAGCAGCTTAGCGCCAGGGGACGGCTCCTACAATGAGCAGTTCTTC
>-|TRBJ2-2|once|TRBV2
CASSERQGRGGELFF
TGTGCCAGCAGTGAAAGACAGGGGAGGGGCGGGGAGCTGTTTTTT
>-|TRBJ2-4|-|TRBV7-4
CASSSLHRAKNIQYF
TGTGCCAGCAGCTCCCTGCACCGGGCCAAAAACATTCAGTACTTC
>TRBD2|TRBJ2-2|few|TRBV30
CAWTGTSGGSYTGELFF
TGTGCCTGGACCGGGACTAGCGGGGGCAGCTACACCGGGGAGCTGTTTTTT
>TRBD2|TRBJ2-1|-|TRBV7-9
CASRHNDLAGGYNEQFF
TGTGCCAGCAGGCACAATGACCTAGCGGGAGGGTACAATGAGCAGTTCTTC
>TRBD1|TRBJ2-7|-|TRBV5-1
CASSLYSGGTYEQYF
TGCGCCAGCAGCTTGTACTCAGGGGGCACTTACGAGCAGTACTTC
>-|TRBJ2-7|-|TRBV2
CASSESQGTYEQYF
TGTGCCAGCAGTGAAAGTCAGGGGACCTACGAGCAGTACTTC
>TRBD1|TRBJ1-1|-|TRBV19
CASRSGGYTEAFF
TGTGCCAGCAGATCAGGGGGCTACACTGAAGCTTTCTTT
>TRBD1|TRBJ1-2|once|TRBV29-1
CSGTGGDGGYTF
TGCAGCGGAACAGGGGGCGACGGAGGCTACACCTTC
>-|TRBJ2-3|-|TRBV9
CASSPPSLRTQYF
TGTGCCAGCAGCCCGCCTAGCTTAAGAACGCAGTATTTT
>TRBD2|TRBJ2-3|-|TRBV7-2
CASSPGTSGGRHTDTQYF
TGTGCCAGCAGCCCCGGGACTAGCGGGGGCCGACACACAGATACGCAGTATTTT
>TRBD2|TRBJ2-1|-|TRBV7-3
CASSRLAGVAYNEQFF
TGTGCCAGCAGCCGACTAGCGGGAGTAGCCTACAATGAGCAGTTCTTC
>-|TRBJ1-1|-|TRBV6-6
CASRDYEAFF
TGTGCCAGCAGAGACTACGAAGCTTTCTTT
>TRBD2|TRBJ2-1|-|TRBV27
CASSRQLDVWASGRYEQFF
TGTGCCAGCAGTCGACAACTTGATGTTTGGGCTAGCGGGAGGTATGAGCAGTTCTTC
>-|TRBJ2-1|-|TRBV1
CTSRLVGLAGGPKLYSYNEQFF
TGCACCAGCAGGTTGGTGGGACTAGCGGGAGGACCTAAACTTTATTCCTACAATGAGCAGTTCTTC
>TRBD1|TRBJ2-7|-|TRBV6-6
CASSPTQGAYEQYF
TGTGCCAGCAGTCCTACACAGGGGGCCTACGAGCAGTACTTC
>TRBD1|TRBJ1-2|-|TRBV13
CASSLAGGIYGYTF
TGTGCCAGCAGCTTAGCAGGGGGCATCTATGGCTACACCTTC
>TRBD2|TRBJ2-5|once|TRBV6-5
CASSYGRVRGETQYF
TGTGCCAGCAGTTACGGGAGGGTAAGGGGCGAGACCCAGTACTTC
>TRBD1|TRBJ2-7|-|TRBV4-1
CASSQSGTGGWEQYF
TGCGCCAGCAGCCAATCCGGGACAGGGGGCTGGGAGCAGTACTTC
>TRBD2|TRBJ2-3|-|TRBV4-1
CASSQEKRGTDTQYF
TGCGCCAGCAGCCAAGAGAAGCGGGGGACAGATACGCAGTATTTT
>TRBD2|TRBJ2-3|-|TRBV11-2
CASSLEAGGPNTQYF
TGTGCCAGCAGCTTAGAAGCGGGAGGGCCAAATACGCAGTATTTT
>TRBD2|TRBJ2-4|-|TRBV7-9
CASSLVGGDIQYF
TGTGCCAGCAGCTTAGTTGGGGGGGACATTCAGTACTTC
>TRBD2|TRBJ2-5|-|TRBV6-5
CASSYNPGGEETQYF
TGTGCCAGCAGTTACAACCCGGGGGGTGAAGAGACCCAGTACTTC
>-|TRBJ2-3|-|TRBV7-9
CASSSGTDTQYF
TGTGCCAGCAGCTCCGGGACAGATACGCAGTATTTT
>-|TRBJ1-2|medium-sized|TRBV11-2
CASSQGAFYGYTF
TGTGCCAGCAGTCAAGGGGCATTCTATGGCTACACCTTC
>TRBD1|TRBJ1-1|-|TRBV27
CASSTIGPGGPSGEAFF
TGTGCCAGCAGTACCATAGGTCCAGGGGGCCCGAGTGGTGAAGCTTTCTTT
>TRBD1|TRBJ1-2|-|TRBV15
CATSSEGQGYGYTF
TGTGCCACCAGCAGCGAGGGACAGGGCTATGGCTACACCTTC
>-|TRBJ1-5|-|TRBV28
CASSFGGDNQPQHF
TGTGCCAGCAGTTTCGGAGGGGACAATCAGCCCCAGCATTTT
>-|TRBJ2-1|-|TRBV27
CASSWGLDSYNEQFF
TGTGCCAGCAGTTGGGGACTCGACTCCTACAATGAGCAGTTCTTC
>TRBD2|TRBJ2-1|-|TRBV29-1
CSVGQLGGGPWDEQFF
TGCAGCGTTGGACAGTTGGGCGGGGGGCCGTGGGATGAGCAGTTCTTC
>TRBD1|TRBJ2-7|-|TRBV2
CASSEAGQGAYEQYF
TGTGCCAGCAGTGAGGCGGGACAGGGGGCCTACGAGCAGTACTTC
>-|TRBJ1-1|-|TRBV28
CASSLAGDTEAFF
TGTGCCAGCAGTTTAGCTGGAGACACTGAAGCTTTCTTT
>TRBD2|TRBJ2-1|few|TRBV2
CASSELAASRNEQFF
TGTGCCAGCAGTGAGCTAGCGGCCTCTCGAAATGAGCAGTTCTTC
>TRBD1|TRBJ2-2|once|TRBV11-2
CASRRQGGTGELFF
TGTGCCAGCAGAAGACAGGGTGGTACCGGGGAGCTGTTTTTT
>TRBD1|TRBJ1-1|-|TRBV13
CASSPNRGTEAFF
TGTGCCAGCAGCCCGAACAGGGGAACTGAAGCTTTCTTT
>-|TRBJ1-3|-|TRBV9
CASSVGGSGLNSGNTIYF
TGTGCCAGCAGCGTAGGGGGTTCAGGGCTAAACTCTGGAAACACCATATATTTT
>-|TRBJ1-1|-|TRBV4-1
CASSQVGTGQNTEAFF
TGCGCCAGCAGCCAAGTTGGAACAGGGCAGAACACTGAAGCTTTCTTT
>-|TRBJ2-1|-|TRBV27
CASSFRSSEQFF
TGTGCCAGCAGTTTCAGGTCCAGTGAGCAGTTCTTC
>-|TRBJ2-1|-|TRBV7-9
CASSLSTANEQFF
TGTGCCAGCAGCTTATCTACTGCTAATGAGCAGTTCTTC
>TRBD2|TRBJ2-3|few|TRBV4-2
CASSQDGAGGLGTQYF
TGTGCCAGCAGCCAAGATGGAGCGGGAGGGCTCGGGACGCAGTATTTT
>-|TRBJ2-2|-|TRBV30
CAWSAGDSGGELFF
TGTGCCTGGAGTGCGGGGGACTCCGGAGGGGAGCTGTTTTTT
>TRBD1|TRBJ2-3|-|TRBV27
CASSSHGQGATDTQYF
TGTGCCAGCAGTTCCCATGGGCAGGGGGCCACAGATACGCAGTATTTT
>-|TRBJ2-7|-|TRBV28
CASSPRGSYEQYF
TGTGCCAGCAGTCCTCGGGGTTCATACGAGCAGTACTTC
>TRBD2|TRBJ2-2|-|TRBV6-5
CASSLTSGTGELFF
TGTGCCAGCAGTTTGACTAGCGGCACCGGGGAGCTGTTTTTT
>TRBD1|TRBJ1-5|-|TRBV9
CASSVGGQGNQPQHF
TGTGCCAGCAGCGTAGGGGGACAGGGGAATCAGCCCCAGCATTTT